These 27 T cell receptor beta chains came from one sample sequenced in a study of CD8+ T cells in alopecia areata. After isolation, RNA underwent reverse transcription to generate cDNA as the sequencing template. Assay: immunoSEQ multiplex PCR; the TCRdb copy retains only in-frame clones and omits some. The sample contains around 140,000 clones, 70% to 90% of which appear only once. Stated treatment: oral pan-JAK inhibitor, 5-10 mg twice daily. This specimen was CD8+ T cells sorted from blood, taken at week 4, from a patient treated with tofacitinib. The receptors originated from a human donor with alopecia areata.

This clone was detected only once. The V call is TRBV9, the J call TRBJ2-1; 10 bases line up with TRBD2. The germline CDR1 and CDR2 sequences are SGDLS and YYNGEE. The CDR3 contains 16 residues. With V trimmed by 3 bases and J by 5 bases, 8 bases remained unmatched. DNA for the CDR3: TGTGCCAGCAGCGGTCCCGGGACTAGCGTCCACAATGAGCAGTTCTTC. Protein product: CASSGPGTSVHNEQFF.

The J gene is TRBJ1-2, the V gene TRBV29-1; D remains ambiguous. CDR1 is SQVTM and CDR2 is ANQGSEA in the germline V gene. Between the trimmed V and J ends, which lost 3 bases and 2 bases, there was a span of 4 bases. The CDR3 sequence is 11 residues long. Here the CDR3 reads CSVDSNYGYTF. CDR3 coding DNA: TGCAGCGTTGACAGCAACTATGGCTACACCTTC.

The chain uses TRBV7-9 and TRBJ2-5; 8 bases are shared with TRBD1. The J segment lost 3 bases and the V segment lost 5 bases, leaving 5 bases of the junction unmatched. This CDR3 has 14 residues. Germline V lookup: CDR1 SEHNR, CDR2 FQNEAQ (reference sequence). CDR3 nucleotides: TGTGCCAGCAGCCCTCCGGACAGGGAAGAGACCCAGTACTTC. Encoded protein: CASSPPDREETQYF.

The genes are TRBV30 and TRBJ2-1, with 8 bases fitting TRBD1. CDR3 size: 15 residues. Looked up from germline, CDR1 is GTSNPN and CDR2 is SVGIG (reference sequence). Trimming removed 7 bases from V and 10 bases from J; junction bases left unmatched: 18. The CDR3 sequence is CAYLKDRVYVYEQFF. CDR3 nucleotide sequence: TGTGCCTACCTTAAGGACAGGGTCTACGTATACGAGCAGTTCTTC.

The chain has TRBV11-2 and TRBJ2-1; D not certain. Deletions cut 6 bases from V and 7 bases from J, with 10 bases between. This CDR3 contains 12 residues. Germline-derived CDR1 and CDR2 are SGHAT and FQNNGV. The CDR3 DNA sequence: TGTGCCAGCAGGCAATTAGGGAATGAGCAGTTCTTC. Translated, it gives CASRQLGNEQFF.

The V gene is TRBV19, the J gene TRBJ2-6; D not certain. The ends were cut back, 3 bases at V and 1 base at J, with 7 bases in the middle. Per the germline V gene, CDR1 is LNHDA and CDR2 is SQIVND (reference sequence). CDR3 length equals 15 residues. The chain's CDR3 is CASSISPSGANVLTF. DNA of the CDR3: TGTGCCAGTAGTATTTCGCCTTCTGGGGCCAACGTCCTGACTTTC.

This clone was recorded a few times. The genes are TRBV6-1 and TRBJ2-3; TRBD2 matches at 14 bases. With 3 bases clipped from V and 4 bases from J, the junction kept 0 bases outside the gene matches. This CDR3 contains 15 residues. The germline CDR1 and CDR2 sequences are MNHNS and SASEGT. This chain's CDR3 is CASSETSGGADTQYF. The DNA of the CDR3 is TGTGCCAGCAGTGAGACTAGCGGGGGGGCAGATACGCAGTATTTT.

The V gene is TRBV5-6, the J gene TRBJ2-7, with 10 bases that match TRBD2. The CDR3 loop spans 18 amino acids. The germline gives CDR1 SGHDT, CDR2 YYEEEE. The ends lost 6 bases at V and 0 bases at J; junction bases unmatched: 15. CDR3 in DNA: TGTGCCAGCAATCCCTCGGGACTAGCGCTACCGAGCTCCTACGAGCAGTACTTC. Its protein product is CASNPSGLALPSSYEQYF.

The chain is built from TRBV29-1 and TRBJ2-1; 10 positions agree with TRBD2. The germline V gene has CDR1 SQVTM and CDR2 ANQGSEA. Trimming cost V 2 bases and J 5 bases; bases outside gene matches: 0. This CDR3 comprises 13 residues. For the CDR3, the DNA is TGCAGCGTTGAAACTAGCGGGGACAATGAGCAGTTCTTC. Its translation: CSVETSGDNEQFF.

This rearrangement joins TRBV19 to TRBJ2-1; D is possibly TRBD1 (5 bases). Trimming left V 7 bases short and J 5 bases short, with 18 bases between. This CDR3 has 15 amino acids. Germline V lookup: CDR1 LNHDA, CDR2 SQIVND (reference sequence). The CDR3 protein is CASMTALGLHNEQFF. CDR3 DNA sequence: TGTGCCAGTATGACCGCTTTGGGGCTCCACAATGAGCAGTTCTTC.

V usage is TRBV29-1 and J usage is TRBJ1-2; no clear D gene. Germline CDR1 reads SQVTM; CDR2 reads ANQGSEA. V lost 4 bases to trimming and J lost 8 bases, with 14 bases between them. The length of the CDR3 is 12 residues. The CDR3 is CSVGREYSGYTF. For the CDR3, the DNA is TGCAGCGTTGGTCGGGAGTATAGCGGCTACACCTTC.

V and J are TRBV9 and TRBJ1-2; a weak D match, TRBD1 (6 bases). The V gene lost 4 bases and the J gene lost 7 bases, with 11 bases spanning the gap. The germline gives CDR1 SGDLS, CDR2 YYNGEE. This CDR3 has 12 residues. CDR3: CASSTGSSGYTF. CDR3 DNA: TGTGCCAGCAGCACAGGGTCCAGTGGCTACACCTTC. The complete variable domain, with remaining parts taken from reference TRBV9 and TRBJ1-2, reads DSGVTQTPKHLITATGQRVTLRCSPRSGDLSVYWYQQSLDQGLQFLIQYYNGEERAKGNILERFSAQQFPDLHSELNLSSLELGDSALYFCASSTGSSGYTFGSGTRLTVV.

DNA for the CDR3: TGTGCCAGTAGTATGAGGACAGAGTTCAATCAGCCCCAGCATTTT. Protein sequence: CASSMRTEFNQPQHF. The chain employs TRBV19 and TRBJ1-5; possibly TRBD1 for D (6 bases). Trimming shortened V by 3 bases and J by 3 bases, and 12 bases separated the two germline ends. CDR1 and CDR2 from the germline V gene are LNHDA and SQIVND (reference sequence). CDR3 size: 15 residues.

This chain uses TRBV7-3 with TRBJ2-1, with no clear D. The germline V and J ends were trimmed by 1 base and 6 bases, with 7 bases remaining between them. CDR1 is SGHTA, CDR2 FQGTGA, per germline. The CDR3 extends over 13 amino acids. For the CDR3, the DNA is TGTGCCAGCAGCTTAAACCCAGGCAATGAGCAGTTCTTC. This gives the protein CASSLNPGNEQFF.

V gene TRBV4-2 combines with J gene TRBJ1-2; D uncertain. V lost 0 bases and J lost 2, with 10 bases in between. This CDR3 spans 15 amino acids. The germline gives CDR1 LGHNA, CDR2 YNFKEQ. The DNA for the CDR3 is TGTGCCAGCAGCCAAGATAGGACGGGGAACTATGGCTACACCTTC. Translating gives CASSQDRTGNYGYTF.

J is TRBJ2-2 and V is TRBV2; D gene unclear. Deletions cut 6 bases from V and 6 bases from J, with 11 bases between. CDR3 length: 13 amino acids. The germline gives CDR1 SNHLY, CDR2 FYNNEI. The chain's CDR3 is CASSHPQAGELFF. The CDR3 bases are TGTGCCAGCAGCCATCCCCAGGCCGGGGAGCTGTTTTTT.

This sequence joins TRBV4-1 and TRBJ1-2; D is unresolved. V gave up 2 bases and J gave up 6 bases, with 16 bases separating them. Germline loops: CDR1 MGHRA, CDR2 YSYEKL. The CDR3 is 15 residues long. CDR3 nucleotide sequence: TGCGCCAGCAGCCAACACGAGGTGGAGGAGAATGGCTACACCTTC. Translating it yields CASSQHEVEENGYTF.

The CDR3 protein is CASSQQGYTDTQYF. The CDR3 DNA reads TGTGCCAGCAGTCAACAGGGATACACAGATACGCAGTATTTT. V usage is TRBV27 and J usage is TRBJ2-3, with D possibly matching TRBD1 (6 bases). Germline V gene lookup returns CDR1 MNHEY and CDR2 SMNVEV (reference sequence). The CDR3 has 14 residues. Trimming took off 5 bases at V and 2 bases at J, with 11 bases between the two ends.

This sequence joins TRBV6-5 and TRBJ1-2; possibly TRBD1 for D (5 bases). V was cut by 2 bases and J by 3 bases, with 13 bases left in between. The CDR3 extends over 15 amino acids. Germline CDR1 and CDR2: MNHEY and SVGAGI. The CDR3 region has the DNA TGTGCCAGCAGTTACCGGGGCCAGATCCACTATGGCTACACCTTC. As protein: CASSYRGQIHYGYTF.

V usage is TRBV5-1 and J usage is TRBJ2-7; 10 bases fit TRBD2. CDR3 size: 14 residues. V lost 4 bases and J lost 2; bases outside the gene matches: 3. CDR1 is SGHRS, CDR2 YFSETQ, per germline. This CDR3 is CASSHTSGAYEQYF. The DNA of the CDR3 is TGCGCCAGCAGCCATACTAGCGGGGCCTACGAGCAGTACTTC.

This clone was seen a few times. The chain couples TRBV19 to TRBJ1-2; 7 bases are a match to TRBD1. This CDR3 has 17 residues. Germline-derived CDR1 and CDR2 are LNHDA and SQIVND (reference sequence). J was trimmed by 4 bases and V by 11 bases; bases with no gene match: 22. The DNA for the CDR3 is TGTGCCTCCCTTTACATAGGGGGGACAGACCGGTTCTATGGCTACACCTTC. It translates to CASLYIGGTDRFYGYTF.

The gene calls are TRBV2 and TRBJ2-3; D may be TRBD1 (5 bases). The germline CDR1 and CDR2 sequences are SNHLY and FYNNEI. Trimming stripped 11 bases from V and 1 base from J, with 13 bases between. This CDR3 is built from 13 residues. CDR3 nucleotides: TGTGCCGCGTTCTGGGGCGGCACAGATACGCAGTATTTT. It yields the protein CAAFWGGTDTQYF.

The CDR3 sequence: CASSYTSGGADTQYF. CDR3 sequence (DNA): TGTGCCAGCAGTTACACTAGCGGGGGGGCAGATACGCAGTATTTT. V usage is TRBV6-5 and J usage is TRBJ2-3; 13 positions agree with TRBD2. Trimming removed 2 bases from V and 4 bases from J; junction bases left unmatched: 0. Germline-derived CDR1 and CDR2 are MNHEY and SVGAGI. The CDR3 runs to 15 residues.

V is TRBV25-1 and J is TRBJ2-2; D gene ambiguous. Germline loops: CDR1 MGHDK, CDR2 SYGVNS. This CDR3 comprises 15 residues. Trimming took 4 bases from V and 6 from J, leaving 15 bases between them. The CDR3, as DNA: TGTGCCAGCAGTGGCTCGCACGAAGTCGCCGGGGAGCTGTTTTTT. It yields the protein CASSGSHEVAGELFF.

This chain joins TRBV6-6 and TRBJ2-7, with 8 positions matching TRBD1. V lost 0 bases and J lost 3; bases outside the gene matches: 7. The length of the CDR3 is 16 residues. CDR1 MNHNY and CDR2 SVGAGI come from the germline V gene (reference sequence). The CDR3 sequence: CASSYSPPGQDYEQYF. As DNA, the CDR3 is TGTGCCAGCAGTTACTCGCCTCCGGGACAGGACTACGAGCAGTACTTC.

This chain links TRBV2 with TRBJ2-5; 7 bases are shared with TRBD1. This CDR3 comprises 14 residues. Germline-derived CDR1 and CDR2 are SNHLY and FYNNEI. The junction had 8 bases not matched to a gene; V was cut back by 6 bases and J by 4 bases. Here the CDR3 DNA reads TGTGCCAGCAGGAACAAACAGGGGAGAGAGACCCAGTACTTC. Its protein product is CASRNKQGRETQYF.

On this clone: At one of its ends the junction is not consistent with the germline gene, which may arise from a read error. This chain joins TRBV28 and TRBJ2-2; the D is unclear. The CDR3 runs to 11 residues. Looked up from germline, CDR1 is MDHEN and CDR2 is SYDVKM. The CDR3, as DNA: TGTGCCAGCAGTTTAGCCGGAGAGCTGTTTTTT. This sequence encodes CASSLAGELFF. Combining the CDR3 with reference TRBV28 and TRBJ2-2 gives the whole variable domain DVKVTQSSRYLVKRTGEKVFLECVQDMDHENMFWYRQDPGLGLRLIYFSYDVKMKEKGDIPEGYSVSREKKERFSLILESASTNQTSMYLCASSLAGELFFGEGSRLTVL.